Presented here are 14 T cell receptor beta chains from one specimen sequenced in a study of blood T cell repertoires in COVID-19. The data were produced by immunoSEQ multiplex PCR, yet TCRdb's version contains in-frame clones alone and is incomplete. The sample holds around 180,000 clones; under 80% are singletons and the top ten take 17%. Sequenced input: PBMCs or T cells enriched from blood (not recorded which). Receptors were obtained from a woman aged 45-65 years with acute COVID-19.

The chain is built from TRBV28 and TRBJ2-5; the D gene is possibly TRBD1 (5 bases). Germline loops: CDR1 MDHEN, CDR2 SYDVKM. The ends were cut back, 5 bases at V and 1 base at J, with 14 bases in the middle. This CDR3 is built from 15 residues. In DNA, the CDR3 is TGTGCCAGCAGTGGGAACAGGCTAAGCCAAGAGACCCAGTACTTC. This sequence encodes CASSGNRLSQETQYF. Combining the CDR3 with reference TRBV28 and TRBJ2-5 gives the whole variable domain DVKVTQSSRYLVKRTGEKVFLECVQDMDHENMFWYRQDPGLGLRLIYFSYDVKMKEKGDIPEGYSVSREKKERFSLILESASTNQTSMYLCASSGNRLSQETQYFGPGTRLLVL.

Only a few counts were recorded for this clone. At one end, the junction sequence differs from germline, possibly due to a read error. The rearrangement uses TRBV14 and TRBJ1-2; D gene uncertain. The CDR3 contains 11 residues. CDR1 and CDR2 (germline): SGHDN, FVKESK. The CDR3: CASSQRGKMDF. The DNA for the CDR3 is TGTGCCAGCAGCCAACGAGGGAAAATGGACTTC.

J is TRBJ1-4 and V is TRBV14; tentatively, D is TRBD1 (6 bases). The CDR3 contains 15 residues. Germline CDR1 reads SGHDN; CDR2 reads FVKESK. Trimming shortened V by 0 bases and J by 7 bases, and 12 bases separated the two germline ends. The chain's CDR3 is CASSQDQGWSEKLFF. CDR3 DNA sequence: TGTGCCAGCAGCCAAGACCAGGGGTGGAGTGAAAAACTGTTTTTT.

This CDR3 reads CASSLVGQGASPDTQYF. The CDR3 DNA reads TGTGCCAGCAGCTTAGTCGGCCAGGGGGCGTCCCCAGATACGCAGTATTTT. The V call is TRBV7-6, the J call TRBJ2-3; 8 bases fit TRBD1. The length of the CDR3 is 17 residues. Unmatched junction bases numbered 10, after V lost 1 base and J lost 4 bases. Germline V gene data show CDR1 as SGHVS and CDR2 as FNYEAQ.

The chain recombines TRBV6-5 with TRBJ2-5; tentatively, D is TRBD1 (5 bases). Per the germline V gene, CDR1 is MNHEY and CDR2 is SVGAGI. The CDR3 runs 14 residues. V lost 4 bases and J lost 3, with 12 bases in between. CDR3 in DNA: TGTGCCAGCAGTTCACTGGTAGGGGAAGAGACCCAGTACTTC. This encodes CASSSLVGEETQYF.

The chain employs TRBV2 and TRBJ2-3; no reliable D call. Germline CDR1 is SNHLY and CDR2 is FYNNEI. This CDR3 has 14 amino acids. Trimming removed 9 bases from V and 3 bases from J, with 16 bases in between. This CDR3 is CARSRDTATDTQYF. In nucleotides, the CDR3 is TGTGCCAGGTCCCGAGACACGGCAACAGATACGCAGTATTTT.

This sequence joins TRBV4-1 and TRBJ2-2; 8 bases map to TRBD2. Germline assignment: CDR1 MGHRA and CDR2 YSYEKL. This CDR3 has 14 residues. After removal of 1 base from V and 6 bases from J, the junction contained 1 base not matched to a gene. The CDR3 nucleotides read TGCGCCAGCAGCCAAGCTAGCGGGTCCGGGGAGCTGTTTTTT. Amino acids: CASSQASGSGELFF.

This chain links TRBV19 with TRBJ1-2; 7 nucleotides line up with TRBD1. There are 16 residues in the CDR3. Trimming cost V 7 bases and J 4 bases; bases outside gene matches: 15. Germline V CDR1 and CDR2: LNHDA, SQIVND (reference sequence). The CDR3 DNA is TGTGCCAGTATCCCACGAGGGACAGCTGCCATCTATGGCTACACCTTC. The encoded protein is CASIPRGTAAIYGYTF.

The chain combines TRBV5-4 with TRBJ1-3; 9 bases fit TRBD1. J gave up 0 bases and V 4 bases, and 5 bases lay outside the gene matches. CDR1 is SGHNT, CDR2 YYREEE, per germline (reference sequence). The length of the CDR3 is 16 residues. CDR3 coding DNA: TGTGCCAGCAGCCCCGAGGACAGGGGCTCTGGAAACACCATATATTTT. This translates into CASSPEDRGSGNTIYF. Full variable domain (rest looked up from reference TRBV5-4 and TRBJ1-3): ETGVTQSPTHLIKTRGQQVTLRCSSQSGHNTVSWYQQALGQGPQFIFQYYREEENGRGNFPPRFSGLQFPNYSSELNVNALELDDSALYLCASSPEDRGSGNTIYFGEGSWLTVV.

This clone was seen ten or more times. The chain employs TRBV19 and TRBJ1-2, with TRBD1 matching 7 bases. CDR1 LNHDA and CDR2 SQIVND come from the germline V gene (reference sequence). After removal of 1 base from V and 0 bases from J, the junction contained 5 bases not matched to a gene. This CDR3 contains 16 residues. This chain's CDR3 is CASSIGPGTANYGYTF. The CDR3 DNA follows: TGTGCCAGTAGTATAGGGCCGGGGACAGCTAACTATGGCTACACCTTC.

This clone appeared a single time. The chain uses TRBV28 and TRBJ1-4, with 7 nucleotides matching TRBD1. CDR1 MDHEN and CDR2 SYDVKM come from the germline V gene. There are 12 residues in the CDR3. The ends lost 6 bases at V and 11 bases at J; junction bases unmatched: 6. The DNA for the CDR3 is TGTGCCAGCAGGCCCCGACAGGGTAAACTGTTTTTT. Translating it yields CASRPRQGKLFF.

This clone has just a few counts. The chain recombines TRBV7-2 with TRBJ1-5; D not certain. V was clipped by 1 base and J by 4 bases, with 5 bases between them. Germline V gene sequence: CDR1 SGHTA, CDR2 FQGNSA. The CDR3 sequence is 13 residues long. The chain's CDR3 is CASSLGANQPQHF. In nucleotides, the CDR3 is TGTGCCAGCAGCTTAGGGGCTAATCAGCCCCAGCATTTT.

The chain combines TRBV7-6 with TRBJ2-3, with 10 bases lining up with TRBD2. The V segment lost 3 bases and the J segment 1 base; nucleotides outside the gene matches: 4. Per the germline V gene, CDR1 is SGHVS and CDR2 is FNYEAQ. This CDR3 is built from 16 residues. CDR3 nucleotides: TGTGCCAGCAGCTTCGGGACTAGCGTTGGCACAGATACGCAGTATTTT. The encoded protein is CASSFGTSVGTDTQYF.

V usage is TRBV6-5 and J usage is TRBJ1-2, with D maybe TRBD1 (6 bases). The CDR3 consists of 12 residues. V was clipped by 7 bases and J by 8 bases, with 14 bases between them. Germline assignment: CDR1 MNHEY and CDR2 SVGAGI. The CDR3 region has the DNA TGTGCCAGCACCCTAAAGGGGGGGGGCTACACCTTC. Translated: CASTLKGGGYTF.